This passage covers 26 T cell receptor beta chains from one sample sequenced in a study of cytomegalovirus exposure and HLA in healthy donors. A multiplex PCR was run with 60 Vbeta primers and 13 Jbeta primers. Only in-frame clones appear in the TCRdb table, and some are missing; sequencing was by immunoSEQ multiplex PCR. The table records some 40,000 clones, about 53% of them present only once. Sequenced material: PBMCs. The receptors were sampled from a woman aged 40 to 50 in good health and CMV-seropositive.

V usage is TRBV12-5 and J usage is TRBJ2-5; 8 nucleotides agree with TRBD2. In germline, CDR1 is LGHNT, CDR2 FRNRAP. The CDR3 has 16 residues. V lost 4 bases, J lost 2 bases, and 9 bases stayed unmatched. The DNA for the CDR3 is TGTGCTAGTGGTTCGGGGGGGCAGGGGAGGCAAGAGACCCAGTACTTC. Protein: CASGSGGQGRQETQYF.

The chain links TRBV6-1 to TRBJ2-3; TRBD1 agrees at 8 bases. The CDR3 runs 14 residues. CDR1 and CDR2 from the germline V gene are MNHNS and SASEGT. The J segment lost 4 bases and the V segment lost 8 bases, leaving 8 bases of the junction unmatched. Written as DNA, the CDR3 is TGTGCCAGCGGACGGGACAGGACCTCAGATACGCAGTATTTT. Translated: CASGRDRTSDTQYF.

The chain has TRBV7-3 and TRBJ2-5, with D maybe TRBD1 (6 bases). The CDR3 consists of 13 residues. Germline V gives CDR1 SGHTA, CDR2 FQGTGA. Trimming took 4 bases from V and 5 from J, leaving 11 bases between them. CDR3 nucleotide sequence: TGTGCCAGCAGCTCAAACAGGGAGGAGACCCAGTACTTC. This encodes CASSSNREETQYF.

This clone is termed medium-sized. The gene calls are TRBV4-2 and TRBJ2-2; a possible D gene is TRBD1 (6 bases). The germline CDR1 and CDR2 sequences are LGHNA and YNFKEQ. The CDR3 sequence is 16 residues long. The V and J ends lost 1 base and 6 bases respectively, with 15 bases between them. The CDR3 nucleotides read TGTGCCAGCAGCCAAGGAGGGACAAACAGAGCCGGGGAGCTGTTTTTT. Its protein product is CASSQGGTNRAGELFF.

This clone appeared a few times. This chain uses TRBV7-9 with TRBJ1-6; 8 nucleotides align to TRBD1. Germline-derived CDR1 and CDR2 are SEHNR and FQNEAQ (reference sequence). There are 14 residues in the CDR3. J was trimmed by 8 bases and V by 8 bases; bases with no gene match: 8. DNA of the CDR3: TGTGCCAGCGCCGGGGGACAGGCGTATTCACCCCTCCACTTT. As protein: CASAGGQAYSPLHF.

This clone appeared a few times. This sequence joins TRBV5-1 and TRBJ1-6; 7 bases are a match to TRBD1. The CDR3 is 16 residues long. J lost 9 bases, V lost 0 bases, and 9 bases had no gene match. In germline, CDR1 is SGHRS, CDR2 YFSETQ. This CDR3 is CASSLEVTGKRSPLHF. CDR3 nucleotide sequence: TGCGCCAGCAGCTTGGAGGTGACAGGGAAGCGTTCACCCCTCCACTTT.

V gene TRBV5-1 combines with J gene TRBJ2-5, with 9 bases matching TRBD2. The J segment lost 5 bases and the V segment lost 5 bases, leaving 7 bases of the junction unmatched. Germline CDR1 SGHRS, CDR2 YFSETQ. This CDR3 has 14 amino acids. CDR3: CASRPAGGGETQYF. In nucleotides, the CDR3 is TGCGCCAGCAGGCCAGCGGGGGGTGGGGAGACCCAGTACTTC.

The V and J genes are TRBV6-5 and TRBJ2-5; 10 bases agree with TRBD1. The CDR3 sequence is 15 residues long. Germline V gives CDR1 MNHEY, CDR2 SVGAGI. Losses at the gene ends were 6 bases for V and 3 bases for J; bases not matched to a gene: 7. The chain's CDR3 is CASRRQGALKETQYF. CDR3 bases: TGTGCCAGCAGGCGACAGGGGGCGCTTAAAGAGACCCAGTACTTC.

The V and J genes are TRBV5-1 and TRBJ2-7, with 11 bases matching TRBD2. V trimming: 3 bases; J trimming: 7 bases; junction bases outside the gene matches: 9. Germline V lookup: CDR1 SGHRS, CDR2 YFSETQ. The CDR3 spans 15 residues. This CDR3 reads CASSYKTSGEGEQYF. The CDR3 region has the DNA TGCGCCAGCAGCTACAAGACTAGCGGGGAAGGGGAGCAGTACTTC.

CDR3 loop: CANSPDRVTEAFF. The CDR3 DNA is TGTGCCAACAGTCCCGACAGGGTAACTGAAGCTTTCTTT. The V call is TRBV5-6, the J call TRBJ1-1; the match to TRBD1 covers 7 bases. This CDR3 comprises 13 residues. CDR1 and CDR2 from the germline V gene are SGHDT and YYEEEE. J was trimmed by 5 bases and V by 9 bases; bases with no gene match: 10.

CDR3 DNA: TGCAGCGTTGGTCTGATGAGGAACACTGAAGCTTTCTTT. It translates to CSVGLMRNTEAFF. V gene TRBV29-1 combines with J gene TRBJ1-1; D is unclear. V dropped 4 bases and J dropped 1 base, with 10 bases sitting between them. The CDR3 totals 13 residues. Germline values: CDR1 SQVTM, CDR2 ANQGSEA.

Written as DNA, the CDR3 is TGTGCCAGCAGCCAACCACAGGGTTACGAGCAGTACTTC. Protein sequence: CASSQPQGYEQYF. The chain uses TRBV4-2 and TRBJ2-7, with D tentatively TRBD1 (6 bases). The germline V and J ends were trimmed by 2 bases and 4 bases, with 9 bases remaining between them. The length of the CDR3 is 13 residues. From germline, CDR1 is LGHNA and CDR2 YNFKEQ.

V is TRBV5-4 and J is TRBJ1-1; D might be TRBD1 (6 bases). This CDR3 has 13 amino acids. Germline V gene lookup returns CDR1 SGHNT and CDR2 YYREEE (reference sequence). The germline V and J ends were trimmed by 0 bases and 5 bases, with 8 bases remaining between them. CDR3 coding DNA: TGTGCCAGCAGCTTGGGGGGGCGGACTGAAGCTTTCTTT. This gives the protein CASSLGGRTEAFF.

CDR3 coding DNA: TGTGCCAGCTCACCCTCAGGGAATCAGCCCCAGCATTTT. This translates into CASSPSGNQPQHF. The rearrangement uses TRBV18 and TRBJ1-5; D possibly corresponds to TRBD1 (5 bases). Germline loops: CDR1 KGHSH, CDR2 LQKENI. Trimming removed 3 bases from V and 4 bases from J, with 7 bases in between. The CDR3 consists of 13 residues.

This clone was observed once. This chain uses TRBV7-2 with TRBJ2-1; 14 bases match TRBD2. The germline CDR1 and CDR2 sequences are SGHTA and FQGNSA. Germline trimming cut 5 bases from V and 5 bases from J; bases unmatched to any gene: 8. The CDR3 sequence is 17 residues long. The CDR3 DNA is TGTGCCAGCAGCACCTGGACTAGCGGGGGGCGCAACAATGAGCAGTTCTTC. This gives the protein CASSTWTSGGRNNEQFF.

The chain has TRBV4-2 and TRBJ2-1; D not resolved. Trimming took 0 bases from V and 2 from J, leaving 8 bases between them. The CDR3 consists of 15 residues. The germline V gene has CDR1 LGHNA and CDR2 YNFKEQ. The CDR3 DNA sequence: TGTGCCAGCAGCCAAGAGGCGGATCCCTACAATGAGCAGTTCTTC. Encoded protein: CASSQEADPYNEQFF.

This sequence joins TRBV11-2 and TRBJ2-7; the match to TRBD2 covers 9 bases. Germline-derived CDR1 and CDR2 are SGHAT and FQNNGV. The CDR3 extends over 15 amino acids. Losses at the gene ends were 2 bases for V and 3 bases for J; bases not matched to a gene: 5. The CDR3 region has the DNA TGTGCCAGCAGCTTACAATTAGCGGGGGACTACGAGCAGTACTTC. This encodes CASSLQLAGDYEQYF.

This sequence joins TRBV6-7 and TRBJ1-3, with TRBD1 matching over 9 bases. TRBV6-7 is reported as an ORF; its role is uncertain. CDR3 length: 19 amino acids. The ends lost 2 bases at V and 1 base at J; junction bases unmatched: 12. Here the CDR3 DNA reads TGTGCCAGCAGTTACCCAACACAGACAGGGGGTCGATCTGGAAACACCATATATTTT. The encoded protein is CASSYPTQTGGRSGNTIYF.

This clone has only a few counts. The rearrangement uses TRBV7-2 and TRBJ2-5; 10 positions agree with TRBD2. In germline, CDR1 is SGHTA, CDR2 FQGNSA. The CDR3 loop spans 16 amino acids. Germline trimming cut 0 bases from V and 1 base from J; bases unmatched to any gene: 2. In DNA form, the CDR3 reads TGTGCCAGCAGCTTAGCCAGCGGGGGGGCCCAAGAGACCCAGTACTTC. Protein product: CASSLASGGAQETQYF.

J is TRBJ1-2 and V is TRBV10-3, with 7 nucleotides matching TRBD1. Trimming cost V 2 bases and J 7 bases; bases outside gene matches: 4. Germline lookup yields CDR1 ENHRY and CDR2 SYGVKD. This CDR3 spans 13 amino acids. As DNA, the CDR3 is TGTGCCATCAGTGAGCAGACAGGGCGTGGCTACACCTTC. Translating it yields CAISEQTGRGYTF.

This clone was seen just once. The chain joins TRBV20-1 to TRBJ1-2; a possible D gene is TRBD1 (6 bases). CDR3 size: 11 residues. Between the trimmed V and J ends, which lost 0 bases and 10 bases, there was a span of 9 bases. CDR1 is DFQATT and CDR2 is SNEGSKA in the germline V gene (reference sequence). The chain's CDR3 is CSARDRGPYTF. CDR3 nucleotide sequence: TGCAGTGCTAGAGACAGGGGCCCCTACACCTTC.

The gene calls are TRBV5-4 and TRBJ1-1; 11 nucleotides agree with TRBD1. The CDR3 spans 14 residues. The trim removed 2 bases at V and 10 bases at J, leaving 7 bases unmatched. CDR1 is SGHNT, CDR2 YYREEE, per germline (reference sequence). As DNA, the CDR3 is TGTGCCAGCAGCTTATACGGGACAGGGGGGAGAGCTTTCTTT. Amino acids: CASSLYGTGGRAFF.

V and J are TRBV28 and TRBJ2-7, with D possibly matching TRBD2 (7 bases). CDR3 length equals 13 residues. Trimming cost V 6 bases and J 5 bases, with 14 bases left between them. CDR1 MDHEN and CDR2 SYDVKM come from the germline V gene. CDR3 DNA sequence: TGTGCCAGCAGAGTTGCGGGGGCCGACGAGCAGTACTTC. Translation gives CASRVAGADEQYF.

In its sample, this clone was seen once. This sequence joins TRBV9 and TRBJ1-2; perhaps TRBD1 as D (6 bases). The CDR3 has 13 amino acids. Germline-derived CDR1 and CDR2 are SGDLS and YYNGEE. V shed 2 bases and J shed 7 bases, with 12 bases lying between them. DNA of the CDR3: TGTGCCAGCAGCGTTCCAGGGGCCGGTGGCTACACCTTC. Amino acid sequence: CASSVPGAGGYTF.

The V and J genes are TRBV5-4 and TRBJ2-5; D not certain. Trimming took off 4 bases at V and 5 bases at J, with 12 bases between the two ends. This CDR3 contains 13 residues. Germline CDR1 is SGHNT and CDR2 is YYREEE (reference sequence). The CDR3 DNA sequence: TGTGCCAGCAGCATGTCGACAACGGAGACCCAGTACTTC. Amino acids: CASSMSTTETQYF.

The chain links TRBV2 to TRBJ1-1, with D possibly TRBD1 on 5 matching bases. The CDR3 contains 14 residues. Trimming removed 5 bases at V and 2 bases at J, with 12 bases between. Germline V CDR1 and CDR2: SNHLY, FYNNEI. CDR3 loop: CASSPTARNTEAFF. The CDR3 bases are TGTGCCAGCAGTCCGACAGCGCGTAACACTGAAGCTTTCTTT.